This entry concerns a single T cell receptor (beta chain). This CDR3 comprises 14 residues. The germline V gene has CDR1 SGHTA and CDR2 FQGTGA. Trimming at V came to 7 bases and at J to 9 bases, leaving 13 bases not matched to a gene. The sample originates from a study of blood T cell repertoires in COVID-19. Across the study: The United States, Italy and Spain provided the acute and convalescent COVID-19 samples.

Profiling relied on immunoSEQ multiplex PCR, and the TCRdb table lists in-frame clones only, not all of them. The sample has 200,000 to 300,000 clones; roughly four fifths are singletons. The sequence derives from a woman aged 55-69 years with active or convalescent COVID-19. Specimen: peripheral blood. The V and J genes are TRBV7-3 and TRBJ2-5, with TRBD2 identical over 8 bases. The CDR3 DNA is TGTGCCAGCACCCAACCGGCGGCAGCGGGGGCCCAGTACTTC. Encoded protein: CASTQPAAAGAQYF.